This TCR beta chain was recorded in a study of blood T cell repertoires in COVID-19. V shed 4 bases and J shed 1 base, with 26 bases lying between them. This CDR3 comprises 21 residues. The germline CDR1 and CDR2 sequences are MGHRA and YSYEKL. TCRdb's table, derived via immunoSEQ multiplex PCR, lists solely in-frame clones and lacks some. The table shows around 270,000 clones, with roughly 88% occurring only once. The chain has TRBV4-1 and TRBJ1-6, with D maybe TRBD1 (5 bases). The origin of this receptor is a woman aged 25 to 39 who had recovered from COVID-19. Sequencing was performed on PBMCs or T cells enriched from blood (not recorded which). In DNA form, the CDR3 reads TGCGCCAGCAGCCCCTCGACGGTAGGGGAACCCTTTGGATCCTATAATTCACCCCTCCACTTT. Protein product: CASSPSTVGEPFGSYNSPLHF.